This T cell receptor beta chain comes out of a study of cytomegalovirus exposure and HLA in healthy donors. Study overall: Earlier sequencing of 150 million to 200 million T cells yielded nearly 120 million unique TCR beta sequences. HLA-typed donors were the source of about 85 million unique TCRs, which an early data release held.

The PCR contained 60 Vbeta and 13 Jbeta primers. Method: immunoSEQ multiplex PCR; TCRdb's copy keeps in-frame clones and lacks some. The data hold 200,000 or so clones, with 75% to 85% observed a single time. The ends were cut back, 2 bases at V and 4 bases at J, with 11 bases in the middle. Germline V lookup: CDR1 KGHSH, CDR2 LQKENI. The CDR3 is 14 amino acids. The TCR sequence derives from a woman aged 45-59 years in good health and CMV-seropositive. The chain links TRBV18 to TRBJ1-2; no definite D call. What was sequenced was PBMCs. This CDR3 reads CASSPSPGLYGYTF. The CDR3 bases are TGTGCCAGCTCACCATCTCCAGGACTCTATGGCTACACCTTC.